This passage covers 15 T cell receptor beta chains from one sample sequenced in a study of cytomegalovirus exposure and HLA in healthy donors (dated by TCRdb to 2017 to 2019). Library construction relied on the immunoSEQ multiplex PCR assay. A mixture of 60 forward primers for TCR Vbeta segments and 13 reverse primers for TCR Jbeta segments was used in the multiplex PCR. TCRdb mirrors the immuneACCESS table, restricted to in-frame sequences. Some clones are absent from its copies; in checked studies, under half trace to an unresolved V gene, and the reason for the others is unknown. The sample includes some 140,000 clones, with more than 60% observed a single time. Around 3.6% of the sample goes to the ten largest clones. The sample comprised PBMCs. Source of these receptors: a woman aged 40 to 49 in good health and CMV-seronegative.

The V gene is TRBV10-3, the J gene TRBJ2-7; 8 bases agree with TRBD1. Germline CDR1 and CDR2: ENHRY and SYGVKD. The CDR3 contains 13 residues. V trimming: 6 bases; J trimming: 3 bases; junction bases outside the gene matches: 4. CDR3 region: CAIRDREDYEQYF. In DNA, the CDR3 is TGTGCCATCAGGGACAGGGAGGACTACGAGCAGTACTTC.

The gene calls are TRBV9 and TRBJ1-1, with D unresolved. CDR3 size: 15 residues. Trimming left V 0 bases short and J 4 bases short, with 13 bases between. CDR1 and CDR2 from the germline V gene are SGDLS and YYNGEE. The CDR3 spells CASSVGGVSFTEAFF. The CDR3 coding sequence is TGTGCCAGCAGCGTAGGTGGAGTATCGTTCACTGAAGCTTTCTTT.

The V gene is TRBV5-6, the J gene TRBJ1-2; 7 bases are shared with TRBD1. CDR1 is SGHDT and CDR2 is YYEEEE in the germline V gene. The CDR3 length is 12 residues. The V segment lost 10 bases and the J segment 8 bases; nucleotides outside the gene matches: 11. The CDR3 bases are TGTGCCGGCCGCATAGACAGGGAAGGCTACACCTTC. It encodes CAGRIDREGYTF.

Only one count was recorded for this clone. This chain links TRBV27 with TRBJ2-1, with D maybe TRBD1 (6 bases). Trimming left V 3 bases short and J 6 bases short, with 9 bases between. The length of the CDR3 is 13 residues. The germline V gene has CDR1 MNHEY and CDR2 SMNVEV (reference sequence). CDR3 nucleotide sequence: TGTGCCAGCAGTTTCCCGGACAGCAATGAGCAGTTCTTC. Protein sequence: CASSFPDSNEQFF.

The V and J genes are TRBV11-3 and TRBJ1-1, with no clear D. Trimming shortened V by 1 base and J by 6 bases, and 9 bases separated the two germline ends. Germline V CDR1 and CDR2: SGHNT, YENEEA. The length of the CDR3 is 13 residues. CDR3 protein: CASSLGPSAEAFF. For the CDR3, the DNA is TGTGCCAGCAGCTTAGGTCCCTCAGCTGAAGCTTTCTTT.

The chain has TRBV6-5 and TRBJ1-1; D gene unclear. V shed 6 bases and J shed 8 bases, with 13 bases lying between them. There are 12 residues in the CDR3. Per germline, CDR1 MNHEY and CDR2 SVGAGI. CDR3 loop: CASRARSREAFF. CDR3 DNA: TGTGCCAGCAGGGCCCGGAGCAGAGAAGCTTTCTTT.

The V and J genes are TRBV2 and TRBJ1-1; the match to TRBD1 covers 10 bases. Trimming took 4 bases from V and 4 from J; bases not matched to a gene: 6. The CDR3 loop spans 15 amino acids. The V gene's germline CDR1 is SNHLY and CDR2 FYNNEI. CDR3 sequence (DNA): TGTGCCAGCAGTGTTCGGACAGGGGGGCCCACTGAAGCTTTCTTT. This gives the protein CASSVRTGGPTEAFF.

V is TRBV5-1 and J is TRBJ1-2, with D possibly TRBD1 on 5 matching bases. The germline V gene has CDR1 SGHRS and CDR2 YFSETQ. Trimming removed 0 bases from V and 10 bases from J, with 22 bases in between. This CDR3 is 16 amino acids long. As DNA, the CDR3 is TGCGCCAGCAGCTTGGGCCAACCGGGACTAGTAAAAGACTACACCTTC. Its protein is CASSLGQPGLVKDYTF. Variable domain in full (rest from reference TRBV5-1 and TRBJ1-2): KAGVTQTPRYLIKTRGQQVTLSCSPISGHRSVSWYQQTPGQGLQFLFEYFSETQRNKGNFPGRFSGRQFSNSRSEMNVSTLELGDSALYLCASSLGQPGLVKDYTFGSGTRLTVV.

The chain is built from TRBV11-2 and TRBJ1-1, with D perhaps TRBD1 (5 bases). This CDR3 spans 15 amino acids. Germline V gene sequence: CDR1 SGHAT, CDR2 FQNNGV. V was shortened by 6 bases and J by 0 bases, with 14 bases between the two germline ends. CDR3 region: CASSKGRGMNTEAFF. CDR3 DNA sequence: TGTGCCAGCAGTAAAGGGAGGGGCATGAACACTGAAGCTTTCTTT.

V gene TRBV18 combines with J gene TRBJ1-5; D perhaps matches TRBD1 (5 bases). This CDR3 is 15 amino acids long. Trimming took 0 bases from V and 4 from J, leaving 10 bases between them. The V gene's germline CDR1 is KGHSH and CDR2 LQKENI. The CDR3 DNA sequence: TGTGCCAGCTCACCACCGGGGCAGGGTAATCAGCCCCAGCATTTT. Residues: CASSPPGQGNQPQHF.

The chain couples TRBV6-5 to TRBJ2-7, with unresolved D. This CDR3 region has 13 residues. The germline V gene encodes CDR1 MNHEY and CDR2 SVGAGI. V lost 4 bases and J 3 bases, leaving 10 bases between the germline ends. The CDR3 DNA reads TGTGCCAGCAGTTCCGACAAGATCTACGAGCAGTACTTC. It is translated as CASSSDKIYEQYF.

The J gene is TRBJ1-6, the V gene TRBV19; D is unclear. Trimming removed 6 bases at V and 3 bases at J, with 9 bases between. Germline V gives CDR1 LNHDA, CDR2 SQIVND (reference sequence). This CDR3 comprises 14 residues. The CDR3 nucleotides are TGTGCCAGTAGCGAGACTGACTATAATTCACCCCTCCACTTT. The encoded protein is CASSETDYNSPLHF.

The CDR3 spells CASSLNTGGKYPRTYEQYF. The CDR3 DNA reads as TGTGCCAGCAGCTTAAATACTGGCGGGAAATACCCTCGAACCTACGAGCAGTACTTC. J is TRBJ2-7 and V is TRBV13, with D perhaps matching TRBD2 (6 bases). The V and J ends lost 2 bases and 2 bases respectively, with 25 bases between them. CDR1 and CDR2 from the germline V gene are PRHDT and FYEKMQ (reference sequence). CDR3 length: 19 residues.

This clone was detected only a few times. This chain links TRBV2 with TRBJ1-4, with 10 bases aligning to TRBD1. J gave up 8 bases and V 4 bases, and 4 bases lay outside the gene matches. Germline V gives CDR1 SNHLY, CDR2 FYNNEI. The CDR3 runs to 14 residues. The CDR3 protein is CASSAGTGVEKLFF. In DNA form, the CDR3 reads TGTGCCAGCAGTGCCGGGACAGGGGTAGAAAAACTGTTTTTT.

J is TRBJ1-2 and V is TRBV6-5; TRBD1 is a possible D gene (6 bases). CDR1 and CDR2 from the germline V gene are MNHEY and SVGAGI. V dropped 5 bases and J dropped 0 bases, with 10 bases sitting between them. CDR3 length: 14 residues. Here the CDR3 DNA reads TGTGCCAGCAGTCGGACAGTCACTAACTATGGCTACACCTTC. The encoded protein is CASSRTVTNYGYTF.